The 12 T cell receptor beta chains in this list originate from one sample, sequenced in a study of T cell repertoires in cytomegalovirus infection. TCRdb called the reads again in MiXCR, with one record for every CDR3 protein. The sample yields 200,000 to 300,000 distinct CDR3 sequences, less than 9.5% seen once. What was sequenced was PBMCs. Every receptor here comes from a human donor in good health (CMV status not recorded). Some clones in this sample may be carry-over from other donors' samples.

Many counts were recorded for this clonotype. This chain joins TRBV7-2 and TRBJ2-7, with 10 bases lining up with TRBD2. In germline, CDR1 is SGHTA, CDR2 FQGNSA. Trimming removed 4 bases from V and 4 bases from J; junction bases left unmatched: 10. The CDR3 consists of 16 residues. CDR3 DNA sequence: TGTGCCAGCAGCTCTACTACTAGCGGGGCCCGTTACGAGCAGTACTTC. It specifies CASSSTTSGARYEQYF.

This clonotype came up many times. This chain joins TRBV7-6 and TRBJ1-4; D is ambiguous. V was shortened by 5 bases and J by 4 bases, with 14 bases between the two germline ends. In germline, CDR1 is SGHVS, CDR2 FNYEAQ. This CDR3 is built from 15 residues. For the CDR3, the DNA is TGTGCCAGCAGCCAAGGTCACGGACTTAATGAAAAACTGTTTTTT. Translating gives CASSQGHGLNEKLFF.

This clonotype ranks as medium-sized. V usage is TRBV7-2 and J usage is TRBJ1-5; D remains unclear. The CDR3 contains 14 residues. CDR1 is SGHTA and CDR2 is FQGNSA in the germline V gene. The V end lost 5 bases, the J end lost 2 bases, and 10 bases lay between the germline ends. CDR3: CASSPSGGNQPQHF. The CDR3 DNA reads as TGTGCCAGCAGCCCCTCTGGCGGCAATCAGCCCCAGCATTTT.

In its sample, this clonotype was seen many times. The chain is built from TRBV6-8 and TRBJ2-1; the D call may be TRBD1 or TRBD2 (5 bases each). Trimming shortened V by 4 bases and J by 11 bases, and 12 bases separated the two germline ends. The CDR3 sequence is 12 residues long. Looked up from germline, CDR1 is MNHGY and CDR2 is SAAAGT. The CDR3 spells CASSLGTGKQFF. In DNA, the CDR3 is TGTGCCAGCAGTTTGGGGACGGGAAAGCAGTTCTTC.

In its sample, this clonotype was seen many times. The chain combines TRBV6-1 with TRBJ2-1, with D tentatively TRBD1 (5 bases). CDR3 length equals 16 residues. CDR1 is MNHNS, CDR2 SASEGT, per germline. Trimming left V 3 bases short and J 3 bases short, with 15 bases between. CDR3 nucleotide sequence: TGTGCCAGCAGTGACCCCTCAGGGCTCGGCTACAATGAGCAGTTCTTC. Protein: CASSDPSGLGYNEQFF.

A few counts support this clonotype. The CDR3 nucleotides are TGTGCCAGCAGGTCCTCCGGGGAGCTGTTTTTT. Translating it yields CASRSSGELFF. This rearrangement joins TRBV5-8 to TRBJ2-2, with D hard to call. The germline gives CDR1 SGHTS, CDR2 YDEGEE. The V end lost 5 bases, the J end lost 6 bases, and 5 bases lay between the germline ends. CDR3 size: 11 residues.

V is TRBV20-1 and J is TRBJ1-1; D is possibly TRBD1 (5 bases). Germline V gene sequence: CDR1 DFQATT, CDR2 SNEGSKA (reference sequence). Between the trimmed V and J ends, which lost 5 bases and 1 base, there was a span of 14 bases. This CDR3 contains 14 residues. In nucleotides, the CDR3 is TGCAGTGCTTTTACTGACAGAAAGAACACTGAAGCTTTCTTT. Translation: CSAFTDRKNTEAFF.

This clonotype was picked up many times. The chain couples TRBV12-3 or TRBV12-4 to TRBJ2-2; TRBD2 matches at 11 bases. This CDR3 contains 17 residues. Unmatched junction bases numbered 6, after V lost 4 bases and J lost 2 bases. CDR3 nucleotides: TGTGCCAGCAGTTCGATAGCGGGAGGGCAAAACACCGGGGAGCTGTTTTTT. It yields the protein CASSSIAGGQNTGELFF.

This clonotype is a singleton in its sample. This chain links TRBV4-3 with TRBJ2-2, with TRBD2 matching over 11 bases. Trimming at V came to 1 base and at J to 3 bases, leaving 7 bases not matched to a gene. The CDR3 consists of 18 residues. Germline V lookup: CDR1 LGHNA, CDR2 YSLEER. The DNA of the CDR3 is TGCGCCAGCAGCCAAGTCTTAGCGGGAGGGCCGGACACCGGGGAGCTGTTTTTT. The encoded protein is CASSQVLAGGPDTGELFF.

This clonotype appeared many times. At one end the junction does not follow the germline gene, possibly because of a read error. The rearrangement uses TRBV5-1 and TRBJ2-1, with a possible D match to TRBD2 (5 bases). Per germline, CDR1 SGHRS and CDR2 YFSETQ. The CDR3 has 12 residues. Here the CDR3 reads CASSLEGGEQFF. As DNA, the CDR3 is TGTGCCAGCAGCTTAGAGGGTGGTGAGCAGTTCTTC.

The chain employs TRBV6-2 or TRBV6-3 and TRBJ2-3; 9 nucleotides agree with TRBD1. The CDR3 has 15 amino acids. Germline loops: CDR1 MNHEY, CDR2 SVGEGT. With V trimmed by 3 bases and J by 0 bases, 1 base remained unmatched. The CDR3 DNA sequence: TGTGCCAGCAGTTATGGACAGGGGAGCACAGATACGCAGTATTTT. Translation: CASSYGQGSTDTQYF.

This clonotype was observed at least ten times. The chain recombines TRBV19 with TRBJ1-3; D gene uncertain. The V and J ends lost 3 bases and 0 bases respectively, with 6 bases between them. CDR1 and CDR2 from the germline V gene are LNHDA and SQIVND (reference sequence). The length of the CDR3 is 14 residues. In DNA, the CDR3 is TGTGCCAGTAGTATTCTGGGCTCTGGAAACACCATATATTTT. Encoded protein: CASSILGSGNTIYF.